This T cell receptor beta chain is from a study of vaccination and CD4 T cells after COVID-19. Study summary: Stimulation of cells relied on overlapping spike peptides derived from SARS-CoV-2, HCoV-NL63, HCoV-OC43 and HCoV-229E.

In regard to this clonotype: Its antigen is currently unknown.

With the Oncomine TCR Beta short-read assay, DNA from cultured CD4+ T cells was sequenced. Investigators isolated genomic DNA from cultured CD4+ T cells. TCRdb reprocessed the PCR reads via MiXCR and lists one record per CDR3 protein. The sample lists several thousand distinct CDR3 sequences, 20% to 25% seen once, with 32% in the top ten. Described treatment: roughly 11-day PBMC culture with coronavirus spike peptide pools or control peptides (ViraFEST assay). CD4+ T lymphocytes from the unexposed donor were collected before the COVID-19 pandemic (2011-2018). Trimming cost V 5 bases and J 4 bases, with 14 bases left between them. CDR1 and CDR2 (germline): SNHLY, FYNNEI. The CDR3 totals 15 residues.

This chain connects TRBV2 to TRBJ2-2, with D perhaps TRBD1 (6 bases). Material for sequencing was CD4+ T cells from blood, cultured in vitro. This sequence originates from a human donor in good health. The CDR3 bases are TGTGCCAGCAGTTTCAGACAGGCAGGCACCGGGGAGCTGTTTTTT. Translated: CASSFRQAGTGELFF. The complete variable domain, with remaining parts taken from reference TRBV2 and TRBJ2-2, reads EPEVTQTPSHQVTQMGQEVILRCVPISNHLYFYWYRQILGQKVEFLVSFYNNEISEKSEIFDDQFSVERPDGSNFTLKIRSTKLEDSAMYFCASSFRQAGTGELFFGEGSRLTVL.